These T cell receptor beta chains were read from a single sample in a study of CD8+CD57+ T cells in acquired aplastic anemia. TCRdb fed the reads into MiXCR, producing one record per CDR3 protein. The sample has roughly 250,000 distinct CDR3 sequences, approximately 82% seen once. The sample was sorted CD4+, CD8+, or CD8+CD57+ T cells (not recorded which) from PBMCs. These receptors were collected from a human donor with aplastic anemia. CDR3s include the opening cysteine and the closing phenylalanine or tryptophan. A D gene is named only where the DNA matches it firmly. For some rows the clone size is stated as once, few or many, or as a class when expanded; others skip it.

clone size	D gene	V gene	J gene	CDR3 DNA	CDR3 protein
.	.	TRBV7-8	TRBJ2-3	TGTGCCAGCAGCTTTGCGGCAGACGGCACAACCCATTCCTTT	CASSFAADGTTHSF
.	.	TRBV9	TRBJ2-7	TGTGCCAGCAGCGATGCCCGGGGTGGCTACGAGCAGTACTTC	CASSDARGGYEQYF
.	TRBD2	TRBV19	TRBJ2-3	TGTGCCAGTAGTATAGCGGGAGGTCCCTATAAGCAGCAGTTC	CASSIAGGPYKQQF
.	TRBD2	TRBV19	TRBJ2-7	TGTGCCAGTAGTATAGCGGGGGGATCCTATAATGCGCAGTACTTC	CASSIAGGSYNAQYF
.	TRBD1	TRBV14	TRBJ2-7	TGTGCCAGCAGCCCCTTAGGTGGGACAGAGTTTTACGAGCAGTACTTC	CASSPLGGTEFYEQYF
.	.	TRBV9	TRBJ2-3	.	CASGRAANIQYFDF
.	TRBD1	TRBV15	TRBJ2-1	TGTGCCACCAGCAGAGGTAGACAGGGGGGGACTCAGCAGTTCTTC	CATSRGRQGGTQQFF
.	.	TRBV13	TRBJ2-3	TGTGCCACCTTGGCAGGGGACGGGGGCACAGATACGCAGTATTTT	CATLAGDGGTDTQYF
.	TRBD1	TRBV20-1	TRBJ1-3	TGCAGTGCTAGAGATGAGGGCAGGGGGTACGGAAACACCATATATTTT	CSARDEGRGYGNTIYF
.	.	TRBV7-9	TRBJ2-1	TGTGCCTACGAGGTAGAGGCGTACGAGGAGACCCAGTACCAGTTCTTC	CAYEVEAYEETQYQFF
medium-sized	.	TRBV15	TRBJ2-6	TGTGCCACCAGCAGAGATCACTCTGGGGCCAACGTCCTGACTTTC	CATSRDHSGANVLTF
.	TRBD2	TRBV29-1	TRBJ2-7	TGCAGCGTTGAGAGCGGGAGAACGGGTGAGCAGTACTTC	CSVESGRTGEQYF
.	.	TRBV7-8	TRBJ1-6	TGTGCCAGCAGCTTGGGGGGAGGTGCCGATAATTCATACCTCCACTTT	CASSLGGGADNSYLHF
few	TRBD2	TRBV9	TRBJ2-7	TGTGCCAGCAGCCTGGGACTAGCGGGAGAATACGAGCAGTACTTC	CASSLGLAGEYEQYF
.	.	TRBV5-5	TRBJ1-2	TGTGCCAGCAGCTTCACTCTACGCTCAAACTATGGCTACACCTTC	CASSFTLRSNYGYTF
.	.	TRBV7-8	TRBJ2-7	TGTGCCAGCAGCTTACGGGGAGGTCCCTACGAGCAGTACTTC	CASSLRGGPYEQYF
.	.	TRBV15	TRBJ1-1	TGTGCCACCAGCAGAGGCACCTTGCAAGACACCGCTTACTTC	CATSRGTLQDTAYF
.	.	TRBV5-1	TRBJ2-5	TGCGCCAGCAGCTTGGCCTGGCAGTACGAGACCCAGTACTTC	CASSLAWQYETQYF
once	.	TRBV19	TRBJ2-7	TGTGCCAGTAGTATCTCGACAGTCGTCTACGAGCAGTACTTC	CASSISTVVYEQYF
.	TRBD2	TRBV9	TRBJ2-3	TGTGCCAGCGGCGTAGCGGGGAGTCCCGAGACGCACGATTTT	CASGVAGSPETHDF
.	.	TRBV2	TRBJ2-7	TGTGCCAGCAGTGGGGTGGACGAGCAGTACTTC	CASSGVDEQYF
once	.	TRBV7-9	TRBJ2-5	TGTGCCAGCAGCGTCACAGCAGGGGAAGAGACCCAGTACTTC	CASSVTAGEETQYF
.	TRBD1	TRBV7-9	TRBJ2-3	TGTGCCAGCAGCCCCGGGACAGGGGATCACACAGATAATTTT	CASSPGTGDHTDNF
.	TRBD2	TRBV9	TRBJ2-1	TGTGCCAGCAGCGTAGGACTAGCGGGAGGACACAATGAGCAGTTCTTC	CASSVGLAGGHNEQFF
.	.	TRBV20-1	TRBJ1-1	TGCAGTGCTCAAAATAGGGAGGGATCTACTTTCTTT	CSAQNREGSTFF
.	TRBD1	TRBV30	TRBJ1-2	TGTGCCTGGAGTGGGACAGGGGGATACACCTTC	CAWSGTGGYTF
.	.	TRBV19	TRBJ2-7	TGTGCCAGTAGTATAGATCTTCGGGGGCCCTACGAGCAGTACTTC	CASSIDLRGPYEQYF
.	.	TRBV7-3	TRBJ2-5	TGTGCCATCTCGCGTGCTTGGCGAGCAGTACGTCAGGCCTTC	CAISRAWRAVRQAF
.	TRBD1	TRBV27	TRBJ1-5	TGTGCCAGCAGTATGGGACAGACCACGAATCAGCCCCAGCATTTT	CASSMGQTTNQPQHF
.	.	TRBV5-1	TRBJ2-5	TGTGCCAGCAGCTATGGATCGACCTACGAGACCCAGTACTTC	CASSYGSTYETQYF
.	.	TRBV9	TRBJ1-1	TGTGCCAGCAGGGCCGCAGGCACAGATACGACTTATTCTTTCTTT	CASRAAGTDTTYSFF
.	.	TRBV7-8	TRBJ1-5	TGTGCCAGCAGCTCGGCTTGGGGGGATGAGACCCAGGCTTTT	CASSSAWGDETQAF
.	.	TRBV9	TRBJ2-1	TGTGCCAGTAGTGTCCCAGGCACCTTTTACAATGAGCAGTTCTTC	CASSVPGTFYNEQFF
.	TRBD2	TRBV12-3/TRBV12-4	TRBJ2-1	TGTGCCAGCAGTTTATCTTGGCGGGGGGGCTCCTACAATGAGCAGTTCTTC	CASSLSWRGGSYNEQFF
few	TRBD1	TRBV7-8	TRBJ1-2	TGTGCCAGCAGCTTTACTCCAGACGGGACAGCCCTTTCCACCTTC	CASSFTPDGTALSTF
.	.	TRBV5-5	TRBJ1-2	TGCGCCAGCAGCCCCTGCGCCCGGGGACCTAACTATGGCTACACCTTC	CASSPCARGPNYGYTF
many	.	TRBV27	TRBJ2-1	TGTGCCAGCAGTTTAGATCCGGGCTCCTACAATGAGCAGTTCTTC	CASSLDPGSYNEQFF
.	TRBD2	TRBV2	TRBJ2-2	TGTGCCAGCAGTGAACGGGAGGCGAACACCGGGGAGCTGTTTTTT	CASSEREANTGELFF
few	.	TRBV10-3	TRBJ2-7	TGTGCCATCTTTACCCTCGAGCAGTACTTC	CAIFTLEQYF